Included here is one TCR beta chain sequence, with context. This entry comes from a study of blood T cell repertoires in COVID-19. The ends were cut back, 2 bases at V and 1 base at J, with 16 bases in the middle. The CDR3 is 17 residues long. The germline CDR1 and CDR2 sequences are MNHNS and SASEGT. Clones were read by immunoSEQ multiplex PCR, and TCRdb kept only the in-frame ones, dropping some. The data hold roughly 250,000 clones, with approximately 86% observed a single time. The sequence was collected from a woman aged 30 to 39 with acute COVID-19. Sequenced input: PBMCs or T cells enriched from blood (not recorded which). The chain has TRBV6-1 and TRBJ2-3; possible D gene TRBD2, 6 bases. CDR3 nucleotides: TGTGCCAGCAGTGAAACGGCGGCGGGCGGGGGCACAGATACGCAGTATTTT. It is translated as CASSETAAGGGTDTQYF.